Given below is one TCR beta chain in context. Its specificity is not known. Noted time point: newly diagnosed GD, antithyroid drugs for less than 3 months. From PBMCs, RNA was extracted and then used to make the TCR library. Diagnosing Graves' disease relied on the American Thyroid Association guidelines. CDR1 SGDLS and CDR2 YYNGEE come from the germline V gene. The CDR3 sequence is 15 residues long. V lost 2 bases to trimming and J lost 0 bases; unmatched junction nucleotides: 4. The data were obtained in a study of regulatory T cells in long-lasting Graves disease. Whole-study context: Patients with new Graves' disease had used antithyroid drugs below 3 months. Notes on the study in general: Repertoires from persistent disease leaned toward TRBV28, TRBJ1-2 and TRBJ2-5.

For TCR beta, libraries came from iRepertoire HTBI primers and Arm-PCR of CDR3 regions. TCRdb reanalysed the multiplex PCR reads using MiXCR and keeps one entry per CDR3 protein. The sample consists of 560,000 or so distinct CDR3 sequences, about 16% of them appearing once. These same records also appear under a second study, on T cells in Graves' hyperthyroidism and ophthalmopathy.

This chain links TRBV9 with TRBJ1-1; 7 positions agree with TRBD1. Here the sequenced sample was peripheral blood mononuclear cells (PBMCs), taken at new diagnosis, from a patient treated with antithyroid drugs. The origin of this receptor is a man in his late teens or twenties with Graves disease. Written as DNA, the CDR3 is TGTGCCAGCAGCGTCCGGGACAGTATGAACACTGAAGCTTTCTTT. Translated: CASSVRDSMNTEAFF.